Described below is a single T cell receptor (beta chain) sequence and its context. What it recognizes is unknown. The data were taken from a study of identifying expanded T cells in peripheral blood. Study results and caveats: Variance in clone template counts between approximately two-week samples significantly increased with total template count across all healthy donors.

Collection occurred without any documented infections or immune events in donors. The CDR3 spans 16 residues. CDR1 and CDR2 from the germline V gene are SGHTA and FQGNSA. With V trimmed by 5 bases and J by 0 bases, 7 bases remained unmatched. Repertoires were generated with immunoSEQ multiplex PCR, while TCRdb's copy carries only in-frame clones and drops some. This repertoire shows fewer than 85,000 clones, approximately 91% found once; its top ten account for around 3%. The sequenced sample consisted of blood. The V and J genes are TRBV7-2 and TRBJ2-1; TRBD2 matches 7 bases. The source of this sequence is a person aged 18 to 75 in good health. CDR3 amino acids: CASSANGGGSYNEQFF. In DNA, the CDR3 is TGTGCCAGCAGCGCCAACGGCGGGGGCTCCTACAATGAGCAGTTCTTC.